This is a list of T cell receptor beta chains from one sample in a study of shared clonotypes between healthy human individuals. This table comes from immunoSEQ multiplex PCR, and its TCRdb copy is limited to in-frame clones, with some not included. The sample yields around 430,000 clones, around 79% seen once. Sequenced material: PBMCs. The receptors derive from a woman aged 40 to 55 in good health. Some clones in this sample may be carry-over from other donors' samples. Each CDR3 is given with its conserved first and last residue. A D gene is named only where the DNA matches it firmly. Clone size is given for some rows only: seen once, a few or many times, or a class if the clone is expanded.

D gene: .
clone size: .
J gene: TRBJ2-3
V gene: TRBV4-2
CDR3 DNA: TGTGCCAGCAGCCAAGAGGGGGATTCAAGAGTAGATACGCAGTATTTT
CDR3 protein: CASSQEGDSRVDTQYF

D gene: .
clone size: few
J gene: TRBJ2-2
V gene: TRBV6-1
CDR3 DNA: TGTGCCAGCAGTGGGCGGGGCACCGGGGAGCTGTTTTTT
CDR3 protein: CASSGRGTGELFF

D gene: TRBD1
clone size: .
J gene: TRBJ1-5
V gene: TRBV6-1
CDR3 DNA: TGTGCCAGCAGTGAAGGGGGGGACAGGAGCCGGATAAAGCCACAGCATTTT
CDR3 protein: CASSEGGDRSRIKPQHF

D gene: TRBD2
clone size: .
J gene: TRBJ2-7
V gene: TRBV7-6
CDR3 DNA: TGTGCCAGCAGCTTACGGACGGGAGGCTACGAGCAGTACTTC
CDR3 protein: CASSLRTGGYEQYF

D gene: .
clone size: .
J gene: TRBJ2-5
V gene: TRBV30
CDR3 DNA: TGTGCCTGGAGTTCCGGCGCTGGGGAGACCCAGTACTTC
CDR3 protein: CAWSSGAGETQYF

D gene: TRBD2
clone size: .
J gene: TRBJ2-7
V gene: TRBV4-3
CDR3 DNA: TGCGCCAGCAGCCAAGGTCTAGCGGGAGCTCCGTCCTACGAGCAGTACTTC
CDR3 protein: CASSQGLAGAPSYEQYF

D gene: .
clone size: few
J gene: TRBJ1-2
V gene: TRBV28
CDR3 DNA: TGTGCCAGCAGCTCCCAGGCTACCTATGGCTACACCTTC
CDR3 protein: CASSSQATYGYTF

D gene: TRBD2
clone size: .
J gene: TRBJ2-1
V gene: TRBV7-8
CDR3 DNA: TGTGCCAGCAGCACCAGACTAGCGATGAACAATGAGCAGTTCTTC
CDR3 protein: CASSTRLAMNNEQFF

D gene: TRBD2
clone size: .
J gene: TRBJ2-2
V gene: TRBV10-2
CDR3 DNA: TGCGCCAGCAGTGTGTACGCGGGAGCGGGCACCGGGGAGCTGTTTTTT
CDR3 protein: CASSVYAGAGTGELFF

D gene: .
clone size: once
J gene: TRBJ1-2
V gene: TRBV20-1
CDR3 DNA: TGCAGTGCTCAGGGGAACTATGGCTACACCTTC
CDR3 protein: CSAQGNYGYTF

D gene: .
clone size: .
J gene: TRBJ2-7
V gene: TRBV7-2
CDR3 DNA: TGTGCCAGCAGCTTAGGGGGCAGACCCGAGCAGTACTTC
CDR3 protein: CASSLGGRPEQYF

D gene: TRBD2
clone size: .
J gene: TRBJ2-5
V gene: TRBV29-1
CDR3 DNA: TGCAGCGTGGGAGGGGCAGGGACTAATCTCCCGTGGGGGGAGACCCAGTACTTC
CDR3 protein: CSVGGAGTNLPWGETQYF

D gene: .
clone size: .
J gene: TRBJ1-1
V gene: TRBV7-9
CDR3 DNA: TGTGCCAGCAGCTTGTTTGGGGGGACGAACACTGAAGCTTTCTTT
CDR3 protein: CASSLFGGTNTEAFF

D gene: .
clone size: .
J gene: TRBJ2-6
V gene: TRBV11-3
CDR3 DNA: TGTGCCAGCAGCTTAAATGGGGCCAACGTCCTGACTTTC
CDR3 protein: CASSLNGANVLTF

D gene: .
clone size: .
J gene: TRBJ2-1
V gene: TRBV19
CDR3 DNA: TGTGCCAGTAGTATAACCAGGAACAATGAGCAGTTCTTC
CDR3 protein: CASSITRNNEQFF

D gene: .
clone size: .
J gene: TRBJ2-2
V gene: TRBV19
CDR3 DNA: TGTGCCAGTAGTATAGATCCGGGAAGGAAATTCGGGGAGCTGTTTTTT
CDR3 protein: CASSIDPGRKFGELFF

D gene: TRBD1
clone size: .
J gene: TRBJ2-3
V gene: TRBV9
CDR3 DNA: TGTGCCAGTTCCTCCTACAGGGGCGCAGATACGCAGTATTTT
CDR3 protein: CASSSYRGADTQYF

D gene: .
clone size: few
J gene: TRBJ2-5
V gene: TRBV14
CDR3 DNA: TGTGCCAGCAGCTCCGTATCATTAGCGACCAAAACTCAAGAGACCCAGTACTTC
CDR3 protein: CASSSVSLATKTQETQYF

D gene: TRBD2
clone size: .
J gene: TRBJ2-2
V gene: TRBV27
CDR3 DNA: TGTGCCAGCAAAGGAGGAGCGGGAGCCACCGGGGAGCTGTTTTTT
CDR3 protein: CASKGGAGATGELFF

D gene: TRBD2
clone size: .
J gene: TRBJ2-1
V gene: TRBV9
CDR3 DNA: TGTGCCAGCAGCGTAGCTCTCTCTAGCGGTCATGAGCAGTTCTTC
CDR3 protein: CASSVALSSGHEQFF

D gene: TRBD2
clone size: .
J gene: TRBJ2-5
V gene: TRBV5-1
CDR3 DNA: TGCGCCAGCAGCTTGGGACTAGCGGGCGGGGAGACCCAGTACTTC
CDR3 protein: CASSLGLAGGETQYF

D gene: TRBD2
clone size: .
J gene: TRBJ2-3
V gene: TRBV28
CDR3 DNA: TGTGCCAGCAGTTTTGCAGCGGGATTTAGCACAGATACGCAGTATTTT
CDR3 protein: CASSFAAGFSTDTQYF

D gene: .
clone size: .
J gene: TRBJ2-3
V gene: TRBV19
CDR3 DNA: TGTGCCAGTAGTATCGGGAGCGCCTCAGATACGCAGTATTTT
CDR3 protein: CASSIGSASDTQYF

D gene: TRBD1
clone size: .
J gene: TRBJ2-1
V gene: TRBV7-3
CDR3 DNA: TGTGCCAGCAGCTTACAGGGGGCGCGGAATGAGCAGTTCTTC
CDR3 protein: CASSLQGARNEQFF

D gene: TRBD1
clone size: .
J gene: TRBJ1-3
V gene: TRBV2
CDR3 DNA: TGTGCCAGCAGTTCGGGGACAGCCTCTGGAAACACCATATATTTT
CDR3 protein: CASSSGTASGNTIYF

D gene: TRBD2
clone size: .
J gene: TRBJ2-3
V gene: TRBV5-4
CDR3 DNA: TGTGCCAGCAGCTTGGAAGCCCACGCGGGAGGGAGGACAGATACGCAGTATTTT
CDR3 protein: CASSLEAHAGGRTDTQYF

D gene: TRBD1
clone size: .
J gene: TRBJ1-2
V gene: TRBV29-1
CDR3 DNA: TGCAGCGCATCAACCAGGGGGAACTATGGCTACACCTTC
CDR3 protein: CSASTRGNYGYTF

D gene: .
clone size: .
J gene: TRBJ2-7
V gene: TRBV27
CDR3 DNA: TGTGCCAGCAGTTTAGTGCCCCGCCACCTCTACGAGCAGTACTTC
CDR3 protein: CASSLVPRHLYEQYF

D gene: .
clone size: .
J gene: TRBJ2-5
V gene: TRBV7-9
CDR3 DNA: TGTGCCAGCAGCAGGACGAGAGAGACCCAGTACTTC
CDR3 protein: CASSRTRETQYF

D gene: .
clone size: .
J gene: TRBJ2-5
V gene: TRBV6-7
CDR3 DNA: TGTGCCAGCAGTTACGGGTGGCGGACAACCCAAGAGACCCAGTACTTC
CDR3 protein: CASSYGWRTTQETQYF

D gene: TRBD2
clone size: .
J gene: TRBJ2-5
V gene: TRBV4-1
CDR3 DNA: TGCGCCAGCAGCCAAGATCTAGCGGGGCTCCAAGAGACCCAGTACTTC
CDR3 protein: CASSQDLAGLQETQYF

D gene: .
clone size: .
J gene: TRBJ2-7
V gene: TRBV19
CDR3 DNA: TGTGCCAGTGGTAGCGGCCGTAACGAGCAGTACTTC
CDR3 protein: CASGSGRNEQYF

D gene: TRBD1
clone size: .
J gene: TRBJ1-2
V gene: TRBV2
CDR3 DNA: TGTGCCAACCTCAAGGGACAGGGGGCCCTGACCTCCTATGGCTACACCTTC
CDR3 protein: CANLKGQGALTSYGYTF

D gene: .
clone size: many
J gene: TRBJ2-1
V gene: TRBV27
CDR3 DNA: TGTGCCAGCAGTTTTCTATCGGAGGGTAGCGGTGAGCAGTTCTTC
CDR3 protein: CASSFLSEGSGEQFF

D gene: .
clone size: once
J gene: TRBJ1-1
V gene: TRBV28
CDR3 DNA: TGTGCCAGCAGTTTAAAGATTGGGGGAGGCACTGAAGCTTTCTTT
CDR3 protein: CASSLKIGGGTEAFF

D gene: .
clone size: .
J gene: TRBJ2-3
V gene: TRBV6-5
CDR3 DNA: TGTGCCAGCAGTCTAAACAGGGTTTATAATGATACGCAGTATTTT
CDR3 protein: CASSLNRVYNDTQYF

D gene: TRBD2
clone size: .
J gene: TRBJ2-5
V gene: TRBV7-3
CDR3 DNA: TGTGCCAGCAGCTTAAATGGGGGGGACCAAGAGACCCAGTACTTC
CDR3 protein: CASSLNGGDQETQYF

D gene: TRBD2
clone size: few
J gene: TRBJ2-3
V gene: TRBV5-1
CDR3 DNA: TGCGCCAGCAGCCAAGGAGAGACTAGCGGGAGGACAGATACGCAGTATTTT
CDR3 protein: CASSQGETSGRTDTQYF

D gene: TRBD2
clone size: .
J gene: TRBJ2-1
V gene: TRBV19
CDR3 DNA: TGTGCCAGTAACCCCGGGGGACTAGATTACAATGAGCAGTTCTTC
CDR3 protein: CASNPGGLDYNEQFF

D gene: .
clone size: .
J gene: TRBJ1-5
V gene: TRBV7-2
CDR3 DNA: TGTGCCAGCAGCTTAGGTGGGTGGGGAAGCAATCAGCCCCAGCATTTT
CDR3 protein: CASSLGGWGSNQPQHF

D gene: TRBD1
clone size: many
J gene: TRBJ2-5
V gene: TRBV25-1
CDR3 DNA: TGTGCCAGCAGAAGGACAGGGCGGGAGACCCAGTACTTC
CDR3 protein: CASRRTGRETQYF

D gene: TRBD1
clone size: .
J gene: TRBJ2-7
V gene: TRBV29-1
CDR3 DNA: TGCAGCGCCGGGGACAGTTACGAGCAGTACTTC
CDR3 protein: CSAGDSYEQYF

D gene: .
clone size: many
J gene: TRBJ1-1
V gene: TRBV5-8
CDR3 DNA: TGTGCCAGCAGCTTGGATTGGGATTTCAGTGAAGCTTTCTTT
CDR3 protein: CASSLDWDFSEAFF

D gene: .
clone size: .
J gene: TRBJ2-5
V gene: TRBV28
CDR3 DNA: TGTGCCAGCAGTTTCTGGGAGGAGACCCAGTACTTC
CDR3 protein: CASSFWEETQYF

D gene: .
clone size: .
J gene: TRBJ1-1
V gene: TRBV12-5
CDR3 DNA: TGTGCTAGTGGTGCCGATGGACAGCCTAGCACTGAAGCTTTCTTT
CDR3 protein: CASGADGQPSTEAFF

D gene: .
clone size: once
J gene: TRBJ2-7
V gene: TRBV6-5
CDR3 DNA: TGTGCCAGCAGCCCCTTGGGCTCCTACGAGCAGTACTTC
CDR3 protein: CASSPLGSYEQYF

D gene: .
clone size: .
J gene: TRBJ2-7
V gene: TRBV25-1
CDR3 DNA: TGTGCCAGCAGTGCAGTCGGGACAAAGTCCTACGAGCAGTACTTC
CDR3 protein: CASSAVGTKSYEQYF

D gene: .
clone size: once
J gene: TRBJ1-6
V gene: TRBV6-5
CDR3 DNA: TGTGCCAGCACCCTGACCGGGACTCCAGGTTCACCCCTCCACTTT
CDR3 protein: CASTLTGTPGSPLHF

D gene: .
clone size: .
J gene: TRBJ1-5
V gene: TRBV27
CDR3 DNA: TGTGCCAGCAGTTTAAACGGTCAGCCCCAGCATTTT
CDR3 protein: CASSLNGQPQHF

D gene: .
clone size: .
J gene: TRBJ2-7
V gene: TRBV7-3
CDR3 DNA: TGTGCCAGCAGCTTAAATCCATTGGGGGAGCAGTACTTC
CDR3 protein: CASSLNPLGEQYF

D gene: TRBD1
clone size: .
J gene: TRBJ2-6
V gene: TRBV7-8
CDR3 DNA: TGTGCCAGCAGCCCCACGGACAGGGCGAGGTGGGCCAACGTCCTGACTTTC
CDR3 protein: CASSPTDRARWANVLTF

D gene: .
clone size: .
J gene: TRBJ1-2
V gene: TRBV27
CDR3 DNA: TGTGCCAGCAGACTGAATAGGGGGACCTATGGCTACACCTTC
CDR3 protein: CASRLNRGTYGYTF

D gene: TRBD1
clone size: once
J gene: TRBJ2-2
V gene: TRBV28
CDR3 DNA: TGTGCCAGCAGTTCAGGGGGCCTTAACACCGGGGAGCTGTTTTTT
CDR3 protein: CASSSGGLNTGELFF

D gene: TRBD1
clone size: .
J gene: TRBJ2-2
V gene: TRBV5-4
CDR3 DNA: TGTGCCAGCAGCTTGCGGGACAGTCTCACCGGGGAGCTGTTTTTT
CDR3 protein: CASSLRDSLTGELFF

D gene: .
clone size: once
J gene: TRBJ1-1
V gene: TRBV18
CDR3 DNA: TGTGCCAGCTCAGCTAATGAGGGGCTCGCTGAAGCTTTCTTT
CDR3 protein: CASSANEGLAEAFF

D gene: .
clone size: .
J gene: TRBJ2-2
V gene: TRBV19
CDR3 DNA: TGTGCCAGTAGTATGCTCCTTGAAGGAGGGCCCGGGGAGCTGTTTTTT
CDR3 protein: CASSMLLEGGPGELFF

D gene: TRBD1
clone size: .
J gene: TRBJ2-3
V gene: TRBV6-6
CDR3 DNA: TGTGCCAGCATAGGGACAGGACGCGGAGATACGCAGTATTTT
CDR3 protein: CASIGTGRGDTQYF

D gene: TRBD1
clone size: .
J gene: TRBJ2-7
V gene: TRBV19
CDR3 DNA: TGTGCCAGTAGTATAGATCGGGACAGGGTCTACGAGCAGTACTTC
CDR3 protein: CASSIDRDRVYEQYF

D gene: .
clone size: .
J gene: TRBJ2-5
V gene: TRBV9
CDR3 DNA: TGTGCCAGCAGCCCATACAGGTGGCAAGAGACCCAGTACTTC
CDR3 protein: CASSPYRWQETQYF